What follows are 29 T cell receptor beta chains derived from one specimen sequenced in a study of blood T cell repertoires in COVID-19. Assay used: immunoSEQ multiplex PCR; TCRdb lists only in-frame clones, some missing. The profile covers about 300,000 clones, with approximately 90% appearing a single time and less than 4.5% taken by the ten largest. Specimen: PBMCs or T cells enriched from blood (not recorded which). The receptors originated from a man aged 30-40 years who had recovered from COVID-19.

The chain employs TRBV10-2 and TRBJ2-5; D is possibly TRBD2 (7 bases). CDR3 length equals 15 residues. Germline V gives CDR1 WSHSY, CDR2 SAAADI. V lost 3 bases to trimming and J lost 4 bases, with 15 bases between them. The CDR3 is CASSERGGAGETQYF. The CDR3 nucleotides read TGCGCCAGCAGTGAAAGAGGGGGGGCGGGAGAGACCCAGTACTTC.

The chain employs TRBV19 and TRBJ1-5, with 12 bases that match TRBD1. The CDR3 length is 18 residues. Germline trimming cut 7 bases from V and 0 bases from J; bases unmatched to any gene: 10. Germline V gene lookup returns CDR1 LNHDA and CDR2 SQIVND (reference sequence). The CDR3 spells CASTSGTGGAFSNQPQHF. In DNA, the CDR3 is TGTGCCAGTACCTCCGGGACAGGGGGCGCCTTTAGCAATCAGCCCCAGCATTTT.

V is TRBV30 and J is TRBJ2-1; 10 positions agree with TRBD1. The CDR3 contains 14 residues. The junction had 9 bases not matched to a gene; V was cut back by 3 bases and J by 10 bases. Germline loops: CDR1 GTSNPN, CDR2 SVGIG (reference sequence). The CDR3 here is CAWRSPGTGDEQFF. The CDR3, as DNA: TGTGCCTGGAGATCCCCCGGGACAGGGGACGAGCAGTTCTTC.

The genes are TRBV5-1 and TRBJ2-1; possible D gene TRBD2, 7 bases. The ends were cut back, 3 bases at V and 7 bases at J, with 17 bases in the middle. The CDR3 loop spans 15 amino acids. CDR1 is SGHRS and CDR2 is YFSETQ in the germline V gene. CDR3 region: CASSSTLGGRNEQFF. The CDR3 DNA follows: TGCGCCAGCAGCTCCACACTGGGGGGGCGGAATGAGCAGTTCTTC.

The chain has TRBV6-1 and TRBJ1-3; 7 bases align to TRBD1. Trimming at V came to 5 bases and at J to 1 base, leaving 5 bases not matched to a gene. The germline V gene encodes CDR1 MNHNS and CDR2 SASEGT. This CDR3 spans 15 amino acids. The DNA of the CDR3 is TGTGCCAGCAGTCCCGGGGACAGTTCTGGAAACACCATATATTTT. Its protein product is CASSPGDSSGNTIYF.

The rearrangement uses TRBV3-1 (or the pseudogene TRBV3-2) and TRBJ2-1; 9 bases match TRBD2. V trimming: 0 bases; J trimming: 16 bases; junction bases outside the gene matches: 16. The CDR3 loop spans 16 amino acids. CDR1 and CDR2 (germline): LGHDT, YNNKEL (reference sequence). CDR3 sequence: CASSQERALPGLASFF. The CDR3 DNA is TGTGCCAGCAGCCAAGAGCGAGCCCTCCCGGGACTAGCATCTTTCTTC.

V and J are TRBV29-1 and TRBJ2-1, with a weak D call TRBD2 (6 bases). The length of the CDR3 is 14 residues. Germline V gene data show CDR1 as SQVTM and CDR2 as ANQGSEA. V lost 7 bases to trimming and J lost 7 bases, with 20 bases between them. CDR3 bases: TGCAGCGGGGTTTTGAACACTGGGGGGAATGAGCAGTTCTTC. Its translation: CSGVLNTGGNEQFF.

The chain links TRBV11-2 to TRBJ2-4; 8 bases agree with TRBD2. The length of the CDR3 is 16 residues. After removal of 5 bases from V and 0 bases from J, the junction contained 6 bases not matched to a gene. CDR1 is SGHAT, CDR2 FQNNGV, per germline. The CDR3 DNA follows: TGTGCCAGCAGCGACTTCGGGGGGGTAGCCAAAAACATTCAGTACTTC. It translates to CASSDFGGVAKNIQYF.

This sequence joins TRBV6-5 and TRBJ2-7; 9 bases are shared with TRBD2. V shed 2 bases, J shed 5 bases, and the junction held 7 bases outside the gene matches. This CDR3 spans 15 amino acids. The germline V gene has CDR1 MNHEY and CDR2 SVGAGI. As DNA, the CDR3 is TGTGCCAGCAGTTACGCTAGCGGGATTTCTGACGAGCAGTACTTC. Its protein is CASSYASGISDEQYF.

The chain combines TRBV19 with TRBJ2-2; D unresolved. The length of the CDR3 is 15 residues. V gave up 3 bases and J gave up 4 bases, with 12 bases separating them. Germline V gives CDR1 LNHDA, CDR2 SQIVND (reference sequence). CDR3: CASSIDTLGTGELFF. The CDR3 region has the DNA TGTGCCAGTAGTATCGACACTCTCGGCACCGGGGAGCTGTTTTTT.

The CDR3 sequence is CASSLVAGGTGELFF. CDR3 nucleotides: TGCGCCAGCAGCTTGGTCGCAGGGGGCACCGGGGAGCTGTTTTTT. The chain carries TRBV5-1 and TRBJ2-2, with TRBD1 matching 7 bases. The V gene end was trimmed by 0 bases and the J gene end by 4 bases; junction bases not matched to a gene: 3. The length of the CDR3 is 15 residues. Germline V gene data show CDR1 as SGHRS and CDR2 as YFSETQ.

V gene TRBV18 combines with J gene TRBJ1-3; the D is unclear. This CDR3 spans 14 amino acids. V lost 2 bases and J lost 3, with 8 bases in between. CDR1 is KGHSH, CDR2 LQKENI, per germline. CDR3 DNA sequence: TGTGCCAGCTCACCAATTAGCAATGGAAACACCATATATTTT. This encodes CASSPISNGNTIYF. The entire variable domain, with the rest obtained from reference TRBV18 and TRBJ1-3, is as follows: NAGVMQNPRHLVRRRGQEARLRCSPMKGHSHVYWYRQLPEEGLKFMVYLQKENIIDESGMPKERFSAEFPKEGPSILRIQQVVRGDSAAYFCASSPISNGNTIYFGEGSWLTVV.

V and J are TRBV29-1 and TRBJ1-2, with D possibly being TRBD1 (5 bases). The germline CDR1 and CDR2 sequences are SQVTM and ANQGSEA. Trimming left V 3 bases short and J 6 bases short, with 17 bases between. CDR3 length: 14 amino acids. The CDR3, as DNA: TGCAGCGTTGACGCCTGGCAGGGCTCGAATGGCTACACCTTC. Protein product: CSVDAWQGSNGYTF.

This chain uses TRBV3-1 (or the pseudogene TRBV3-2) with TRBJ1-4; D remains ambiguous. V lost 4 bases and J 8 bases, leaving 17 bases between the germline ends. The germline gives CDR1 LGHDT, CDR2 YNNKEL (reference sequence). The CDR3 sequence is 15 residues long. The CDR3 DNA is TGTGCCAGCAGCCCAATAAGCGGCCGTAGCGAAAAACTGTTTTTT. It yields the protein CASSPISGRSEKLFF.

This chain joins TRBV5-1 and TRBJ2-1; TRBD1 aligns across 9 bases. The germline CDR1 and CDR2 sequences are SGHRS and YFSETQ. The CDR3 has 17 amino acids. V shed 0 bases and J 2 bases; nucleotides not matched to a gene: 6. The chain's CDR3 is CASSLVTGTGTYNEQFF. The CDR3, as DNA: TGCGCCAGCAGCTTGGTAACCGGGACAGGGACCTACAATGAGCAGTTCTTC. The complete variable domain, with remaining parts taken from reference TRBV5-1 and TRBJ2-1, reads KAGVTQTPRYLIKTRGQQVTLSCSPISGHRSVSWYQQTPGQGLQFLFEYFSETQRNKGNFPGRFSGRQFSNSRSEMNVSTLELGDSALYLCASSLVTGTGTYNEQFFGPGTRLTVL.

The rearrangement joins TRBV27 to TRBJ1-1; maybe TRBD1 (5 bases). The germline gives CDR1 MNHEY, CDR2 SMNVEV (reference sequence). The CDR3 runs 13 residues. V was pared by 10 bases and J by 0 bases, with 12 bases between. The CDR3 here is CATNGGMNTEAFF. The CDR3 nucleotides read TGTGCCACCAATGGGGGGATGAACACTGAAGCTTTCTTT.

This chain connects TRBV28 to TRBJ1-1; D is unclear. The V gene's germline CDR1 is MDHEN and CDR2 SYDVKM. This CDR3 is built from 15 residues. Deletions cut 6 bases from V and 0 bases from J, with 14 bases between. In nucleotides, the CDR3 is TGTGCCAGCAGGACGACTGCGGCTCTGAACACTGAAGCTTTCTTT. It yields the protein CASRTTAALNTEAFF.

This chain links TRBV7-2 with TRBJ2-7; 8 nucleotides line up with TRBD1. This CDR3 spans 14 amino acids. The germline gives CDR1 SGHTA, CDR2 FQGNSA. V dropped 3 bases and J dropped 5; count of bases not matched to a gene: 6. The CDR3 DNA reads as TGTGCCAGCAGCTTTACCAGGGGGCGCGACGAGCAGTACTTC. This codes for CASSFTRGRDEQYF.

In its sample, this clone was seen a few times. The chain has TRBV29-1 and TRBJ2-4; TRBD1 agrees at 9 bases. This CDR3 comprises 15 residues. V gave up 4 bases and J gave up 7 bases; unmatched junction bases: 11. Germline V gene lookup returns CDR1 SQVTM and CDR2 ANQGSEA. CDR3 nucleotide sequence: TGCAGCGTTGCAAACCTGGGACAGGGTTCGAACATTCAGTACTTC. It yields the protein CSVANLGQGSNIQYF. The complete variable domain, with remaining parts taken from reference TRBV29-1 and TRBJ2-4, reads SAVISQKPSRDICQRGTSLTIQCQVDSQVTMMFWYRQQPGQSLTLIATANQGSEATYESGFVIDKFPISRPNLTFSTLTVSNMSPEDSSIYLCSVANLGQGSNIQYFGAGTRLSVL.

The chain recombines TRBV5-1 with TRBJ2-7; 8 bases align to TRBD2. CDR3 length: 13 amino acids. V dropped 3 bases and J dropped 3; count of bases not matched to a gene: 2. Germline values: CDR1 SGHRS, CDR2 YFSETQ. Here the CDR3 reads CASSWTSSYEQYF. The CDR3 bases are TGCGCCAGCAGCTGGACTAGCAGCTACGAGCAGTACTTC.

The rearrangement uses TRBV7-9 and TRBJ1-1, with D possibly matching TRBD1 (6 bases). The CDR3 is 16 residues long. Germline V lookup: CDR1 SEHNR, CDR2 FQNEAQ (reference sequence). Trimming took 2 bases from V and 3 from J, leaving 16 bases between them. DNA for the CDR3: TGTGCCAGCAGCTTACAGTGGACAGCCGCAGACACTGAAGCTTTCTTT. Translated: CASSLQWTAADTEAFF.

This clone was seen only once. The chain is built from TRBV5-6 and TRBJ2-4; tentative D call: TRBD2 (5 bases). Germline lookup yields CDR1 SGHDT and CDR2 YYEEEE. V was shortened by 3 bases and J by 8 bases, with 12 bases between the two germline ends. There are 13 residues in the CDR3. CDR3 nucleotides: TGTGCCAGCAGCTCGACCCTCGGGGACATTCAGTACTTC. Residues: CASSSTLGDIQYF.

V usage is TRBV5-1 and J usage is TRBJ2-5; 9 nucleotides line up with TRBD1. With 3 bases clipped from V and 5 bases from J, the junction kept 8 bases outside the gene matches. The CDR3 contains 15 residues. Germline loops: CDR1 SGHRS, CDR2 YFSETQ. The CDR3 is CASSWGQGPFETQYF. The CDR3 DNA reads as TGCGCCAGCAGCTGGGGACAGGGACCATTTGAGACCCAGTACTTC.

The chain combines TRBV5-1 with TRBJ1-1; a weak D match, TRBD1 (6 bases). The CDR3 consists of 16 residues. Per germline, CDR1 SGHRS and CDR2 YFSETQ. Between the trimmed V and J ends, which lost 1 base and 5 bases, there was a span of 18 bases. The CDR3 loop reads CASSLPRGRGNTEAFF. CDR3 sequence (DNA): TGCGCCAGCAGCTTGCCCCGTGGCAGGGGTAATACTGAAGCTTTCTTT.

The chain employs TRBV3-1 (or the pseudogene TRBV3-2) and TRBJ1-6, with D tentatively TRBD1 (6 bases). The CDR3 runs to 15 residues. Germline-derived CDR1 and CDR2 are LGHDT and YNNKEL (reference sequence). With 5 bases removed from V and 5 bases from J, the gap between germline ends came to 13 bases. The CDR3 loop reads CASSWGGADNSPLHF. CDR3 nucleotide sequence: TGTGCCAGCAGCTGGGGGGGGGCCGATAATTCACCCCTCCACTTT.

This clone was counted a single time. This chain uses TRBV19 with TRBJ1-5; no definite D call. The CDR3 length is 13 residues. Germline lookup yields CDR1 LNHDA and CDR2 SQIVND (reference sequence). Trimming pared 6 bases from V and 5 bases from J, leaving 11 bases between. CDR3 in amino acids: CASRPMGDQPQHF. CDR3 nucleotide sequence: TGTGCCAGTAGGCCAATGGGAGATCAGCCCCAGCATTTT.

Concerning this clone itself: Other DNA sequences from this sample encode an identical CDR3 as well. The CDR3 bases are TGCGCCAGCAGCTTGACAGGAAACACTGAAGCTTTCTTT. Amino acids: CASSLTGNTEAFF. The rearrangement uses TRBV5-1 and TRBJ1-1; tentatively, D is TRBD1 (5 bases). The germline V gene has CDR1 SGHRS and CDR2 YFSETQ. V dropped 1 base and J dropped 2 bases, with 6 bases sitting between them. This CDR3 comprises 13 residues.

Only one count was recorded for this clone. The gene calls are TRBV19 and TRBJ2-2, with 9 bases identical to TRBD1. The germline V gene has CDR1 LNHDA and CDR2 SQIVND (reference sequence). This CDR3 region has 15 residues. V lost 6 bases to trimming and J lost 4 bases; unmatched junction nucleotides: 6. As DNA, the CDR3 is TGTGCCAGTAGGGGGGACAGGGTGGGCACCGGGGAGCTGTTTTTT. This gives the protein CASRGDRVGTGELFF.

This chain connects TRBV6-5 to TRBJ1-1; perhaps TRBD1 as D (5 bases). V was clipped by 2 bases and J by 3 bases, with 16 bases between them. This CDR3 region has 16 residues. Germline CDR1 is MNHEY and CDR2 is SVGAGI. Here the CDR3 DNA reads TGTGCCAGCAGTTACGTATGGGGGGGGAAAGACACTGAAGCTTTCTTT. Its translation: CASSYVWGGKDTEAFF.